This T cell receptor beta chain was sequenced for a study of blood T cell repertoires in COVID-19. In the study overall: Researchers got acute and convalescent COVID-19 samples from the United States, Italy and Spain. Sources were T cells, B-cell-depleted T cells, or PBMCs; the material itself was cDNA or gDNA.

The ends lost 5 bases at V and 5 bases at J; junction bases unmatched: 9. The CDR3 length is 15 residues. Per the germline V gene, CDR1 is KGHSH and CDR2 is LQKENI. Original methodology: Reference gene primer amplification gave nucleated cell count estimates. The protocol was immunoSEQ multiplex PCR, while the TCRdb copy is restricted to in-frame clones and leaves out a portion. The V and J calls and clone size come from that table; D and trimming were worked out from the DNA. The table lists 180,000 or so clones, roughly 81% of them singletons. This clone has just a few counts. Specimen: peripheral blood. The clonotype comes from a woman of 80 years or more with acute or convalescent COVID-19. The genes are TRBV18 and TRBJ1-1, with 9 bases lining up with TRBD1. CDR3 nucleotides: TGTGCCAGCTCAGTAACAGGGGGCCTGGAAACTGAAGCTTTCTTT. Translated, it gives CASSVTGGLETEAFF.